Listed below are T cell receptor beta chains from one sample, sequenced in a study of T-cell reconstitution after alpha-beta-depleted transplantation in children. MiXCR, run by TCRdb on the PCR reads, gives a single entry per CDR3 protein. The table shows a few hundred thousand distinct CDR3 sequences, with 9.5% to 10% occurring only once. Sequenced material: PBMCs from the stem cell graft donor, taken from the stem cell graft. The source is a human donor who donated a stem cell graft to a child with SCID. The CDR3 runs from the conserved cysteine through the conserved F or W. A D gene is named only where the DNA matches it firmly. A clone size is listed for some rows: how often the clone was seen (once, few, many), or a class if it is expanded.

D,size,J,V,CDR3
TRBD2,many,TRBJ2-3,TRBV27,CASSRRGGLGGGTDTQYF
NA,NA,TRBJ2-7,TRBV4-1,CAGSQGTTPEQYF
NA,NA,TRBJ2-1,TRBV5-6,CASSLSRSGSYNEQFF
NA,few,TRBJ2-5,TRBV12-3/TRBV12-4,CASSLNSQETQYF
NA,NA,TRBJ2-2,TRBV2,CASSALEGAKGTGELFF
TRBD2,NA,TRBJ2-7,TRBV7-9,CASSWGGRSSYEQYF
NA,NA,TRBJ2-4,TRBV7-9,CASSRDPGRAVNIQYF
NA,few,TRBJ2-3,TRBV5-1,CASSGDGTDTQYF
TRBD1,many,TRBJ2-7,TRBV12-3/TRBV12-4,CASSLATGNYEQYF
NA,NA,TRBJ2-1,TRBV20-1,CSALRQSSRNEQFF
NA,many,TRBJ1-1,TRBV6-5,CASSTNTEAFF
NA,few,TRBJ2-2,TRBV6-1,CASSRVGPRLSGELFF
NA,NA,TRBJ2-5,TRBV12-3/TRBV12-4,CASSTGNQETQYF
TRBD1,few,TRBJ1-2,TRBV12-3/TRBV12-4,CASRTGTGEDGYTF
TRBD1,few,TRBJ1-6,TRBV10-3,CAISESTGANSPLHF
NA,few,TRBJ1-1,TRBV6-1,CASKWSVAGLTEAFF
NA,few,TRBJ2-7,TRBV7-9,CASSKATGSVSYEQYF
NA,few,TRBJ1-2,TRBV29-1,CSAQANYGYTF
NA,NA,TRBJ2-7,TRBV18,CASSPTPSFEQYF
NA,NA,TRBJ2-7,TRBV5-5,CASSLGSGTLYEQYF
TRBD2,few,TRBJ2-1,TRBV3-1,CASSRGGDPNNEQFF
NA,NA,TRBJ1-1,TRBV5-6,CASSLEQGWRNTEAFF
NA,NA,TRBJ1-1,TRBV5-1,CASSLEQGLSEAFF
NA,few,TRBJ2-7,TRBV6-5,CASSYSQFYEQYF
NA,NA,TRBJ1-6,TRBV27,CASSNLAGGGSPLHF
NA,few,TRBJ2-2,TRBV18,CASSPPAGWNTGELFF
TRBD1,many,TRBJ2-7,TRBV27,CASSGKTGALSSYEQYF
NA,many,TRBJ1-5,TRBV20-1,CSARTGNSNQPQHF
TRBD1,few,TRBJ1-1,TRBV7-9,CASSAGTGYPEAFF